One and the same sample provided the 30 T cell receptor beta chains below, sequenced in a study of T cell responses to AZD1222 COVID-19 vaccine. The protocol was immunoSEQ multiplex PCR, while the TCRdb copy is restricted to in-frame clones and leaves out a portion. Here the sample spans over 95,000 clones, about 87% being singletons. The sample in question was peripheral blood, obtained on day 0 of AZD1222 vaccination. These receptor sequences come from an adult in good health.

The chain combines TRBV6-1 with TRBJ1-1, with D possibly being TRBD1 (5 bases). Trimming took 3 bases from V and 5 from J, leaving 22 bases between them. Germline values: CDR1 MNHNS, CDR2 SASEGT. CDR3 length equals 17 residues. In nucleotides, the CDR3 is TGTGCCAGCAGTGAGCAGGCCGGGGGTAGTACGAAAACTGAAGCTTTCTTT. Its protein is CASSEQAGGSTKTEAFF.

The V call is TRBV5-6, the J call TRBJ1-5, with D hard to call. Per germline, CDR1 SGHDT and CDR2 YYEEEE. The V gene lost 0 bases and the J gene lost 4 bases, with 11 bases spanning the gap. This CDR3 region has 15 residues. As DNA, the CDR3 is TGTGCCAGCAGCTTGGGGCAGGTTTTTAATCAGCCCCAGCATTTT. This sequence encodes CASSLGQVFNQPQHF.

The chain carries TRBV7-9 and TRBJ1-2; D not certain. Looked up from germline, CDR1 is SEHNR and CDR2 is FQNEAQ (reference sequence). Trimming shortened V by 7 bases and J by 7 bases, and 13 bases separated the two germline ends. This CDR3 is built from 12 residues. CDR3 region: CASTNPAGGYTF. In DNA, the CDR3 is TGTGCCAGCACCAACCCCGCAGGTGGCTACACCTTC. Using reference TRBV7-9 and TRBJ1-2 for the parts outside the CDR3, the full variable domain is DTGVSQNPRHKITKRGQNVTFRCDPISEHNRLYWYRQTLGQGPEFLTYFQNEAQLEKSRLLSDRFSAERPKGSFSTLEIQRTEQGDSAMYLCASTNPAGGYTFGSGTRLTVV.

The rearrangement joins TRBV27 to TRBJ2-2; 12 bases align to TRBD2. Germline values: CDR1 MNHEY, CDR2 SMNVEV (reference sequence). J lost 3 bases, V lost 6 bases, and 8 bases had no gene match. The CDR3 is made up of 17 amino acids. CDR3: CASRFLAGGWDTGELFF. CDR3 bases: TGTGCCAGCAGATTTCTAGCGGGAGGGTGGGACACCGGGGAGCTGTTTTTT.

J is TRBJ1-2 and V is TRBV7-9; no firm D call. CDR3 length: 15 amino acids. V was clipped by 1 base and J by 4 bases, with 13 bases between them. Per the germline V gene, CDR1 is SEHNR and CDR2 is FQNEAQ (reference sequence). CDR3 protein: CASSLGGSASYGYTF. The DNA of the CDR3 is TGTGCCAGCAGCTTAGGGGGTTCGGCTTCCTATGGCTACACCTTC.

V usage is TRBV7-9 and J usage is TRBJ2-3; D gene unclear. The CDR3 loop spans 12 amino acids. Between the trimmed V and J ends, which lost 5 bases and 5 bases, there was a span of 8 bases. Germline values: CDR1 SEHNR, CDR2 FQNEAQ (reference sequence). The CDR3 here is CASSPTGDTQYF. The CDR3 DNA follows: TGTGCCAGCAGCCCGACCGGAGATACGCAGTATTTT.

The chain employs TRBV11-2 and TRBJ1-5; D is possibly TRBD1 (6 bases). The CDR3 loop spans 15 amino acids. Trimming removed 5 bases from V and 4 bases from J, with 15 bases in between. CDR1 SGHAT and CDR2 FQNNGV come from the germline V gene. The CDR3 spells CASSASDRLNQPQHF. The CDR3 coding sequence is TGTGCCAGCAGCGCATCGGACAGACTTAATCAGCCCCAGCATTTT. Complete variable domain (other parts from reference TRBV11-2 and TRBJ1-5): EAGVAQSPRYKIIEKRQSVAFWCNPISGHATLYWYQQILGQGPKLLIQFQNNGVVDDSQLPKDRFSAERLKGVDSTLKIQPAKLEDSAVYLCASSASDRLNQPQHFGDGTRLSIL.

This clone was detected only once. The gene calls are TRBV18 and TRBJ2-1; no reliable D call. The CDR3 loop spans 11 amino acids. V was clipped by 1 base and J by 10 bases, with 5 bases between them. Germline V gene data show CDR1 as KGHSH and CDR2 as LQKENI. The CDR3 region is CASSPLEEQFF. The CDR3 DNA follows: TGTGCCAGCTCACCACTAGAAGAGCAGTTCTTC.

The rearrangement links TRBV7-9 to TRBJ2-6; 9 nucleotides align to TRBD2. Germline V gene sequence: CDR1 SEHNR, CDR2 FQNEAQ (reference sequence). With 1 base clipped from V and 4 bases from J, the junction kept 5 bases outside the gene matches. The CDR3 sequence is 17 residues long. The CDR3 DNA reads TGTGCCAGCAGCTTAGTTAGCGGGGGAACAGGGGCCAACGTCCTGACTTTC. Translation: CASSLVSGGTGANVLTF. The full variable domain, completed using reference TRBV7-9 and TRBJ2-6, is DTGVSQNPRHKITKRGQNVTFRCDPISEHNRLYWYRQTLGQGPEFLTYFQNEAQLEKSRLLSDRFSAERPKGSFSTLEIQRTEQGDSAMYLCASSLVSGGTGANVLTFGAGSRLTVL.

The rearrangement links TRBV7-2 to TRBJ2-5; the match to TRBD2 covers 7 bases. V dropped 5 bases and J dropped 5; count of bases not matched to a gene: 11. Looked up from germline, CDR1 is SGHTA and CDR2 is FQGNSA. CDR3 size: 15 residues. This CDR3 is CASSPSHAGDETQYF. The DNA for the CDR3 is TGTGCCAGCAGCCCCTCCCACGCGGGAGATGAGACCCAGTACTTC.

V usage is TRBV18 and J usage is TRBJ1-2, with D possibly being TRBD1 (6 bases). This CDR3 spans 15 amino acids. With 6 bases removed from V and 1 base from J, the gap between germline ends came to 15 bases. Germline V lookup: CDR1 KGHSH, CDR2 LQKENI. The CDR3 DNA reads TGTGCCAGCTCTCGTCAAGAGGGGGTTAACTATGGCTACACCTTC. This sequence encodes CASSRQEGVNYGYTF.

V gene TRBV6-4 combines with J gene TRBJ2-7; no reliable D call. V was cut by 0 bases and J by 5 bases, with 5 bases left in between. There are 12 residues in the CDR3. Germline V CDR1 and CDR2: MRHNA, SNTAGT. This CDR3 is CASSDSLNEQYF. CDR3 in DNA: TGTGCCAGCAGTGACTCCCTTAACGAGCAGTACTTC.

The chain uses TRBV18 and TRBJ2-2; perhaps TRBD1 as D (5 bases). This CDR3 region has 15 residues. Germline V gene data show CDR1 as KGHSH and CDR2 as LQKENI. V lost 0 bases, J lost 6 bases, and 11 bases lay in between. The CDR3 DNA reads TGTGCCAGCTCACCACCTGTGGTAGGGGCCGGGGAGCTGTTTTTT. It is translated as CASSPPVVGAGELFF.

The chain joins TRBV3-1 (or the pseudogene TRBV3-2) to TRBJ1-2; D gene ambiguous. This CDR3 is built from 12 residues. The V and J ends lost 4 bases and 7 bases respectively, with 10 bases between them. CDR1 and CDR2 (germline): LGHDT, YNNKEL (reference sequence). Here the CDR3 reads CASSPGSGGYTF. The CDR3 bases are TGTGCCAGCAGCCCCGGGAGCGGTGGCTACACCTTC.

This CDR3 is CASSLTTSSYNEQFF. In nucleotides, the CDR3 is TGCGCCAGCAGCTTAACTACTAGCTCCTACAATGAGCAGTTCTTC. The chain is built from TRBV5-1 and TRBJ2-1; tentatively, D is TRBD2 (5 bases). V was cut by 2 bases and J by 0 bases, with 9 bases left in between. The germline V gene encodes CDR1 SGHRS and CDR2 YFSETQ. CDR3 length: 15 residues.

As concerns this clone: Other nucleotide sequences from this sample produce the same CDR3. This rearrangement joins TRBV7-2 to TRBJ2-3; D is unclear. Germline lookup yields CDR1 SGHTA and CDR2 FQGNSA. CDR3 length: 14 residues. V was cut by 1 base and J by 1 base, with 6 bases left in between. CDR3 coding DNA: TGTGCCAGCAGCTTAGTTGGCGGCACAGATACGCAGTATTTT. It is translated as CASSLVGGTDTQYF.

This chain joins TRBV30 and TRBJ1-1; D gene ambiguous. Trimming took off 2 bases at V and 12 bases at J, with 13 bases between the two ends. From germline, CDR1 is GTSNPN and CDR2 SVGIG (reference sequence). CDR3 length equals 11 residues. CDR3: CAWSSWDKTFF. The CDR3 DNA is TGTGCCTGGAGTAGCTGGGATAAAACTTTCTTT. Combining the CDR3 with reference TRBV30 and TRBJ1-1 gives the whole variable domain SQTIHQWPATLVQPVGSPLSLECTVEGTSNPNLYWYRQAAGRGLQLLFYSVGIGQISSEVPQNLSASRPQDRQFILSSKKLLLSDSGFYLCAWSSWDKTFFGQGTRLTVV.

This sequence joins TRBV4-1 and TRBJ1-6; TRBD1 matches at 8 bases. V shed 0 bases, J shed 10 bases, and the junction held 8 bases outside the gene matches. There are 16 residues in the CDR3. Germline CDR1 is MGHRA and CDR2 is YSYEKL. The CDR3 reads CASSQDLFGQGSPLHF. As DNA, the CDR3 is TGCGCCAGCAGCCAAGATCTGTTCGGACAGGGATCACCCCTCCACTTT.

Written as DNA, the CDR3 is TGTGCCAGTTCCCCGGGACTTTACTACGAGCAGTACTTC. As protein: CASSPGLYYEQYF. The rearrangement joins TRBV27 to TRBJ2-7, with D possibly TRBD2 on 6 matching bases. With 9 bases removed from V and 3 bases from J, the gap between germline ends came to 15 bases. The V gene's germline CDR1 is MNHEY and CDR2 SMNVEV (reference sequence). The CDR3 totals 13 residues.

The CDR3 sequence: CASSSGLETQYF. CDR3 in DNA: TGTGCCAGCAGCTCGGGGCTGGAGACCCAGTACTTC. This chain connects TRBV7-9 to TRBJ2-5, with D possibly called TRBD1 or TRBD2 (5 bases each). The germline gives CDR1 SEHNR, CDR2 FQNEAQ (reference sequence). The V end was cut by 4 bases, the J end by 5 bases, with 8 bases between. CDR3 size: 12 residues.

The chain combines TRBV19 with TRBJ2-7; D uncertain. There are 14 residues in the CDR3. Trimming took off 6 bases at V and 2 bases at J, with 14 bases between the two ends. The germline gives CDR1 LNHDA, CDR2 SQIVND (reference sequence). The CDR3 DNA reads as TGTGCCAGTAGGGATGACAAGGGCACCTACGAGCAGTACTTC. Translated: CASRDDKGTYEQYF.

With regard to this clone: At one end, the junction sequence differs from germline, possibly due to a read error. V gene TRBV2 combines with J gene TRBJ2-1, with D unclear. This CDR3 has 13 amino acids. Germline loops: CDR1 SNHLY, CDR2 FYNNEI. CDR3 DNA sequence: TGTGCCAGCAGTGAGGATTTTAGAGGAGAGCGGTTCTTC. It translates to CASSEDFRGERFF.

CDR3 DNA: TGTGCCAGCAGGGAGCGCTCTGGAAACACCATATATTTT. It codes for CASRERSGNTIYF. The V and J genes are TRBV28 and TRBJ1-3, with D unclear. The CDR3 totals 13 residues. Germline V lookup: CDR1 MDHEN, CDR2 SYDVKM. Trimming took off 6 bases at V and 0 bases at J, with 6 bases between the two ends.

CDR3 sequence (DNA): TGTGCCAGCAGCGAGCGGGAGACAGATACGCAGTATTTT. It translates to CASSERETDTQYF. The chain uses TRBV5-4 and TRBJ2-3, with TRBD2 matching 8 bases. Trimming cost V 4 bases and J 3 bases; bases outside gene matches: 1. This CDR3 contains 13 residues. Germline values: CDR1 SGHNT, CDR2 YYREEE (reference sequence).

J is TRBJ2-7 and V is TRBV6-5; D uncertain. Germline-derived CDR1 and CDR2 are MNHEY and SVGAGI. Trimming took off 6 bases at V and 0 bases at J, with 12 bases between the two ends. The CDR3 loop spans 14 amino acids. CDR3 nucleotide sequence: TGTGCCAGCAGCCACCCGCCGATCTCCTACGAGCAGTACTTC. Protein product: CASSHPPISYEQYF.

This chain uses TRBV30 with TRBJ1-1; 8 bases line up with TRBD1. V trimming: 7 bases; J trimming: 1 base; junction bases outside the gene matches: 8. Germline V lookup: CDR1 GTSNPN, CDR2 SVGIG (reference sequence). The CDR3 has 14 amino acids. CDR3 protein: CASSGGAGNTEAFF. Written as DNA, the CDR3 is TGTGCCTCATCAGGGGGCGCAGGGAACACTGAAGCTTTCTTT.

This rearrangement joins TRBV7-9 to TRBJ2-7; 7 positions agree with TRBD1. This CDR3 contains 13 residues. Trimming removed 4 bases from V and 1 base from J; junction bases left unmatched: 1. Germline assignment: CDR1 SEHNR and CDR2 FQNEAQ (reference sequence). In DNA, the CDR3 is TGTGCCAGCAGCTGGGGACAGTCCTACGAGCAGTACTTC. It yields the protein CASSWGQSYEQYF. Using reference TRBV7-9 and TRBJ2-7 for the parts outside the CDR3, the full variable domain is DTGVSQNPRHKITKRGQNVTFRCDPISEHNRLYWYRQTLGQGPEFLTYFQNEAQLEKSRLLSDRFSAERPKGSFSTLEIQRTEQGDSAMYLCASSWGQSYEQYFGPGTRLTVT.

This clone was seen just once. The DNA for the CDR3 is TGTGCCAGCAGTTACGTTCTAGGAACCTCTGGAAACACCATATATTTT. It specifies CASSYVLGTSGNTIYF. The chain recombines TRBV6-5 with TRBJ1-3; D is unclear. The CDR3 spans 16 residues. Germline CDR1 and CDR2: MNHEY and SVGAGI. V shed 2 bases and J shed 0 bases, with 11 bases lying between them.

Remarks on this clone: The junction does not match germline at one end; this may be a read error. This CDR3 reads CASSMATDNHGYTF. Written as DNA, the CDR3 is TGTGCCAGCAGCATGGCGACAGATAACCATGGCTACACCTTC. The genes are TRBV7-9 and TRBJ1-2, with D perhaps TRBD1 (5 bases). The CDR3 runs to 14 residues. Germline V gives CDR1 SEHNR, CDR2 FQNEAQ (reference sequence).

V is TRBV2 and J is TRBJ1-6; TRBD1 might be the D (6 bases). V was cut by 6 bases and J by 7 bases, with 16 bases left in between. CDR3 length: 15 amino acids. Germline values: CDR1 SNHLY, CDR2 FYNNEI. The CDR3 protein is CASSQRAGGNSPLHF. CDR3 bases: TGTGCCAGCAGCCAACGGGCGGGGGGCAATTCACCCCTCCACTTT.